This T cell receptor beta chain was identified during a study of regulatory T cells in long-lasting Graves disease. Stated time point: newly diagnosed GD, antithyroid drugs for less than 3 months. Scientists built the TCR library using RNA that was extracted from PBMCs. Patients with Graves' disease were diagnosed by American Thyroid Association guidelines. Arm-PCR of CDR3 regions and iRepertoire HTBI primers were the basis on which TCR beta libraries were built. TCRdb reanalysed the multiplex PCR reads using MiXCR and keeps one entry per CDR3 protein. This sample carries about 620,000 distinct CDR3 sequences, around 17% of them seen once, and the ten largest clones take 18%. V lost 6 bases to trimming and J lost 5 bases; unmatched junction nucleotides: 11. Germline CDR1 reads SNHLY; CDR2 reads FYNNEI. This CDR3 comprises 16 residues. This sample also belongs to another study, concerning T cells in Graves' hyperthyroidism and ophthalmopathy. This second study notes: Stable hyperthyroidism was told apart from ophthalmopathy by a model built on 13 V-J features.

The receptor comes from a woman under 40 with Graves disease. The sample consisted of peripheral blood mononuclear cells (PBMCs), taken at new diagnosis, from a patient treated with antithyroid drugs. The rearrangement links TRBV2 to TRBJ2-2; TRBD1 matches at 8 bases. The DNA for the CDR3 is TGTGCCAGCAGGCTCGACAGGGGATGGGGGACCGGGGAGCTGTTTTTT. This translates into CASRLDRGWGTGELFF.